This is a list of T cell receptor beta chains from one sample in a study of T cells in Graves' hyperthyroidism and ophthalmopathy. TCRdb analysed the multiplex PCR reads with MiXCR anew, one entry per CDR3 protein. The sample gives about 500,000 distinct CDR3 sequences, under 20% of which show up once; around 17% is in the top ten. Sequencing was carried out using blood. Receptor source: a woman aged 18-30 years with Graves' ophthalmopathy. Both conserved end residues are part of each CDR3. A D gene is named only where the DNA matches it firmly. Size is omitted from some rows. Given values are once, few, many or a class for expanded clones.

TGTGCCAGCACTTTCACAGGGGCTCGCAATGAGCAGTTCTTC CASTFTGARNEQFF NA TRBD1 TRBV6-5 14 TRBJ2-1
TGTGCCAGCACCTCGGGAGGGCCCAATCAGCCCCAGCATTTT CASTSGGPNQPQHF many NA TRBV12-3/TRBV12-4 14 TRBJ1-5
TGTGCCAGCAGTTACTCGACCGGGAAGGATGAGCAGTTCTTC CASSYSTGKDEQFF many NA TRBV6-5 14 TRBJ2-1
TGTGCTAGTGGTTTGTCTTCCCCTCTCGACAGGGTAGCCTACGAGCAGTACTTC CASGLSSPLDRVAYEQYF many TRBD1 TRBV12-5 18 TRBJ2-7
TGTGCCAGCAGCTTAACGCCTAGCGGGGGCCTGAGCACAGATACGCAGTATTTT CASSLTPSGGLSTDTQYF NA TRBD2 TRBV7-6 18 TRBJ2-3
TGTGCCAGCAGTGTGGAGGGGCTCTATGGCCCGGGCACCTTC CASSVEGLYGPGTF once NA TRBV6-1 14 TRBJ1-2
TGCGCCAGCAGCTACCAAGCGGGGGGCGTCACAGATACGCAGTATTTT CASSYQAGGVTDTQYF many TRBD2 TRBV5-1 16 TRBJ2-3
TGCAGTGCTCACACGGGACAGGGAGGCTACGAGCAGTACTTC CSAHTGQGGYEQYF many TRBD1 TRBV20-1 14 TRBJ2-7
TGTGCCAGCAGCCACCCACAAGCGGGAGAACTGTTCTTC CASSHPQAGELFF NA TRBD2 TRBV4-2 13 TRBJ2-1
TGTGCCAGCAGTCCTGTCGTCCTTAGCAATCAGCCCCAGCATTTT CASSPVVLSNQPQHF many NA TRBV28 15 TRBJ1-5
TGTGCCAGTAGTATCCCTCGGAGTGGCGAGCAGTACTTC CASSIPRSGEQYF NA NA TRBV19 13 TRBJ2-7
TGTGCCAGCAGCTTAGAGCAGGGAGGCTACAATGAGCAGTTCTTC CASSLEQGGYNEQFF many NA TRBV7-2 15 TRBJ2-1
TGTGCCAGCAGCTCTGGGACAGGGCGCTACAATGAGCAGTTCTTC CASSSGTGRYNEQFF NA TRBD1 TRBV12-3/TRBV12-4 15 TRBJ2-1
TGTGCCAGCAGCCCCCAAGGTCTAGGCAGGGCGGAGACCCAGTACTTC CASSPQGLGRAETQYF many NA TRBV7-9 16 TRBJ2-5
TGCGCCAGCAGCCGGGTCGAGGGGGCCGAGCAGTACTTC CASSRVEGAEQYF NA TRBD1 TRBV4-1 13 TRBJ2-7
TGTGCCAGCAGTCTCCCTGGGGGCTACAATGAGCAGTTCTTC CASSLPGGYNEQFF NA NA TRBV6-2/TRBV6-3 14 TRBJ2-1
TGTGCCAGCTCCGTGGCCGGAAACAACAATGGCTACACCTTC CASSVAGNNNGYTF many NA TRBV28 14 TRBJ1-2
TGCGCCAGCAGCCACACGGCCACCTACAATGAGCAGTTCTTC CASSHTATYNEQFF NA NA TRBV4-3 14 TRBJ2-1
TGTGCCAGCAGTTCATATTTTTCAGCTCAGCCCCAGCATTTT CASSSYFSAQPQHF many NA TRBV28 14 TRBJ1-5
TGCGCCAGCAGCTATACTAGCGGGAGTGACGGGGAGCTGTTTTTT CASSYTSGSDGELFF NA TRBD2 TRBV5-1 15 TRBJ2-2
TGTGCCAGCAGCCAAGTTGAGCCTCTGAACACTGAAGCTTTCTTT CASSQVEPLNTEAFF many NA TRBV4-2 15 TRBJ1-1
TGTGCCAGCAGTGAACGGACAGATCTCCACGAGCAGTACTTC CASSERTDLHEQYF few NA TRBV6-1 14 TRBJ2-7
TGTGCTAGCAGCGCGGACAGGGGAGGCGATGAGCAGTTCTTC CASSADRGGDEQFF NA TRBD1 TRBV7-9 14 TRBJ2-1
TGTGCCATCGGGGGGACAGGCCCAAACAATGAGCAGTTCTTC CAIGGTGPNNEQFF NA TRBD1 TRBV10-3 14 TRBJ2-1
TGTGCCAGCAGTGGCCGGGACATCAATAGCAATCAGCCCCAGCATTTT CASSGRDINSNQPQHF NA NA TRBV25-1 16 TRBJ1-5
TGTGCCAGCAGTCTGCCAGGGGGAGGGCAGTACTTC CASSLPGGGQYF few NA TRBV12-3/TRBV12-4 12 TRBJ2-7
TGTGCCAGCAGCAGAAAGGGACAGGCAAGTCACAATGAGCAGTTCTTC CASSRKGQASHNEQFF many TRBD1 TRBV7-9 16 TRBJ2-1
TGTGCCAGCTCACCTCCTATGGGACGGAGATCGAACACTGAAGCTTTCTTT CASSPPMGRRSNTEAFF many NA TRBV18 17 TRBJ1-1
TGTGCCAGCAGTCTTACAGGACACCTATTGGCTTTCTTT CASSLTGHLLAFF many NA TRBV28 13 TRBJ1-1
TGTGCCAGCAGTAGGACTAGCGGAATCCAAGAGACCCAGTACTTC CASSRTSGIQETQYF many TRBD2 TRBV28 15 TRBJ2-5
TGTGCCAGCAGCCAAGATCTTGTGGGGGATGAGCAGTTCTTC CASSQDLVGDEQFF many NA TRBV3-1 14 TRBJ2-1
TGTGCCAGCAGCCAAACAGCGGGAGATTACGCAGATACGCAGTATTTT CASSQTAGDYADTQYF many TRBD2 TRBV3-1 16 TRBJ2-3
TGCAGTGCCGGGGCTTCGAACACCGGGGAGCTGTTTTTT CSAGASNTGELFF NA NA TRBV20-1 13 TRBJ2-2
TGTGCCAGCAGGGACTCCGTCAATGAGCAGTTCTTC CASRDSVNEQFF many NA TRBV2 12 TRBJ2-1
TGTGCCAGCAGTTTAACCCTCAGAGATTTTAATGACTATGGCTACACCTTC CASSLTLRDFNDYGYTF many NA TRBV28 17 TRBJ1-2
TGCGCCAGCAGCTTGGGTTTAAATTGGGGGGCCCCCTCGTCTAATGAGCAGTTCTTC CASSLGLNWGAPSSNEQFF many NA TRBV5-1 19 TRBJ2-1
TGTGCCAGCAGCTTAAAGCCGAACACTGAAGCTTTCTTT CASSLKPNTEAFF many NA TRBV11-2 13 TRBJ1-1
TGTGCCAGCAGTCTCACAGGGACGGTCTATGGCTACACCTTC CASSLTGTVYGYTF many NA TRBV27 14 TRBJ1-2
TGTGCCAGTAGTATAGATGGGACCCCGGGCACTGAAGCTTTCTTT CASSIDGTPGTEAFF few NA TRBV19 15 TRBJ1-1
TGTGCCAGCAGTTTACCAGGGGACAATCAGCCCCAGCATTTT CASSLPGDNQPQHF many NA TRBV12-3/TRBV12-4 14 TRBJ1-5
TGTGCCAGCAGTTACAACGGGCAGGGGAACGCTGAAGCTTTCTTT CASSYNGQGNAEAFF NA NA TRBV6-9 15 TRBJ1-1
TGTGCCTGGAGCCCCTTGGGGTCCCAAGAGACCCAGTACTTC CAWSPLGSQETQYF few NA TRBV30 14 TRBJ2-5
TGTGCCAGCAGTCTCCGGGAGACCTACGAGCAGTACTTC CASSLRETYEQYF many NA TRBV6-2/TRBV6-3 13 TRBJ2-7
TGTGCCAGCAGCCCCAGGACAGACGATCGAGGCTACACCTTC CASSPRTDDRGYTF NA NA TRBV11-2 14 TRBJ1-2
TGTGCCAGCCCCCCGAGGACAGCCCCTTGGGAACACACTGAAGCTTTCTTT CASPPRTAPWEHTEAFF NA NA TRBV28 17 TRBJ1-1
TGTGCCAGCAGCACCCTAGAACGGGATACGCAGTATTTT CASSTLERDTQYF many NA TRBV11-2 13 TRBJ2-3
TGCAGTGCTAGAGAGGACCTGGACAGGGCCACCCTTCTTTTCTTT CSAREDLDRATLLFF few TRBD1 TRBV20-1 15 TRBJ1-1
TGTGCCAGCAGCTTAGAATCCCCCCTAGCGGCTAATATAGTAGCCAAAAACATTCAGTACTTC CASSLESPLAANIVAKNIQYF NA TRBD2 TRBV13 21 TRBJ2-4
TGTGCCAGCAGCCCCGGGACAGGGGGCCTACCGGGAGAGACCCAGTACTTC CASSPGTGGLPGETQYF many TRBD1 TRBV6-1 17 TRBJ2-5